The rows below give T cell receptor beta chains drawn from one sample of a study of early T cells in non-severe SARS-CoV-2 infection. MiXCR, run by TCRdb on the 5' RACE reads, gives a single entry per CDR3 protein. The table has some 91,000 distinct CDR3 sequences, roughly 13% seen once. The specimen was whole blood. Every receptor here comes from an adult who was a healthcare worker with PCR-confirmed SARS-CoV-2 infection or an uninfected control (not recorded which). CDR3s include the opening cysteine and the closing phenylalanine or tryptophan. The D gene is left open where the match is weak. Not every row has a clone size; where given, it reads once, few, many or a size class.

V	J	size	D	CDR3	DNA
TRBV5-1	TRBJ2-5	many	TRBD1	CASSSGGETQYF	TGCGCCAGCAGCTCAGGGGGAGAGACCCAGTACTTC
TRBV6-4	TRBJ2-2	many	-	CASSVEGNTGELFF	TGTGCCAGCAGTGTCGAGGGAAACACCGGGGAGCTGTTTTTT
TRBV29-1	TRBJ2-1	-	-	CSVGRRGPEQFF	TGCAGCGTGGGCCGTAGGGGCCCTGAGCAGTTCTTC
TRBV24-1	TRBJ2-1	-	-	CATSLPLAANEQFF	TGTGCCACCAGCCTCCCTTTGGCAGCGAATGAGCAGTTCTTC
TRBV28	TRBJ1-2	few	TRBD1	CASSPEDRLNYGYTF	TGTGCCAGCAGCCCCGAGGACAGGCTGAACTATGGCTACACCTTC
TRBV9	TRBJ1-2	few	-	CAPGPVCYGYTF	TGTGCCCCGGGTCCAGTCTGCTATGGCTACACCTTC
TRBV20-1	TRBJ2-7	-	-	CSAQDKVTYEQYF	TGCAGTGCTCAGGACAAGGTGACCTACGAGCAGTACTTC
TRBV11-2	TRBJ2-7	many	TRBD2	CASSSSPGLASGYEQYF	TGTGCCAGCAGCTCCAGCCCCGGACTAGCCTCAGGCTACGAGCAGTACTTC
TRBV6-2/TRBV6-3	TRBJ2-7	few	-	CASGPYEQYF	TGTGCCAGCGGACCCTACGAGCAGTACTTC
TRBV2	TRBJ2-1	many	-	CASSLRNEQFF	TGTGCCAGCAGTTTGCGCAATGAGCAGTTCTTC
TRBV28	TRBJ2-7	-	-	CASREGTYEQYF	TGTGCCAGCAGGGAGGGGACCTACGAGCAGTACTTC
TRBV29-1	TRBJ1-6	many	TRBD1	CSVRTGGPNSPLHF	TGCAGCGTCCGGACAGGGGGCCCTAATTCACCCCTCCACTTT
TRBV9	TRBJ2-3	few	TRBD2	CASSSGGGGNVIDTQYF	TGTGCCAGCAGCTCTGGCGGCGGGGGGAACGTTATAGATACGCAGTATTTT
TRBV12-3/TRBV12-4	TRBJ2-1	many	-	CASSFRRGIYNEQFF	TGTGCCAGCAGTTTTAGGCGGGGCATCTACAATGAGCAGTTCTTC
TRBV20-1	TRBJ2-5	many	-	CSAGRETQYF	TGCAGTGCTGGGAGGGAGACCCAGTACTTC
TRBV7-9	TRBJ2-2	-	TRBD2	CASSFPGLAGTGELFF	TGTGCCAGCAGTTTTCCGGGACTAGCGGGGACCGGGGAGCTGTTTTTT
TRBV28	TRBJ1-2	many	-	CASSSSAMTDNYGYTF	TGTGCCAGCAGTTCATCGGCAATGACAGATAACTATGGCTACACCTTC
TRBV24-1	TRBJ2-7	few	TRBD1	CATSDEGDRDYEQYF	TGTGCCACCAGTGATGAGGGGGACAGGGACTACGAGCAGTACTTC
TRBV29-1	TRBJ2-7	-	TRBD1	CSVETGVLYEQYF	TGCAGCGTTGAAACAGGGGTGCTCTACGAGCAGTACTTC
TRBV7-3	TRBJ2-1	-	-	CASSLVGSNEQFF	TGTGCCAGCAGCTTAGTGGGGAGCAATGAGCAGTTCTTC
TRBV18	TRBJ1-4	few	TRBD1	CASSPIGQENEKLFF	TGTGCCAGCTCCCCCATCGGACAGGAGAATGAAAAACTGTTTTTT
TRBV2	TRBJ2-3	many	TRBD2	CASSPNSGGGADTQYF	TGTGCCAGCAGCCCCAATAGCGGGGGCGGGGCAGATACGCAGTATTTT
TRBV20-1	TRBJ1-6	many	-	CSARSGNNSPLHF	TGCAGTGCTAGATCCGGGAATAATTCACCCCTCCACTTT
TRBV6-5	TRBJ1-5	few	TRBD1	CASSRTGYQPQHF	TGTGCCAGCAGTCGGACAGGGTATCAGCCCCAGCATTTT
TRBV27	TRBJ2-2	-	TRBD2	CASGTGRSTGELFF	TGTGCCAGCGGTACCGGGAGGAGCACCGGGGAGCTGTTTTTT
TRBV20-1	TRBJ2-7	few	-	CSATPKTSSYEQYF	TGCAGTGCTACCCCGAAGACGAGCTCCTACGAGCAGTACTTC
TRBV20-1	TRBJ1-1	few	TRBD1	CSASGQLLNTEAFF	TGCAGTGCTTCGGGACAGCTATTGAACACTGAAGCTTTCTTT
TRBV29-1	TRBJ2-3	few	-	CSVLGLPTDTQYF	TGCAGCGTACTCGGACTACCCACAGATACGCAGTATTTT
TRBV7-6	TRBJ2-7	many	TRBD1	CASSAYRDRATEQYF	TGTGCCAGCAGCGCCTACCGGGACAGGGCCACCGAGCAGTACTTC
TRBV4-1	TRBJ2-3	-	TRBD2	CASSLGLAGFWDTQYF	TGCGCCAGCAGCCTTGGACTAGCGGGGTTTTGGGATACGCAGTATTTT
TRBV5-1	TRBJ2-1	-	-	CASHLGATYSEQFF	TGCGCCAGCCACTTGGGGGCCACCTACAGTGAGCAGTTCTTC
TRBV5-1	TRBJ1-2	many	TRBD1	CASSMERQGQDGYTF	TGCGCCAGCAGCATGGAGCGACAGGGTCAGGATGGCTACACCTTC
TRBV4-1	TRBJ2-3	-	-	CASSPPRGGPPDTQYF	TGCGCCAGCAGCCCTCCTAGGGGGGGGCCTCCAGATACGCAGTATTTT
TRBV20-1	TRBJ2-1	many	TRBD2	CSARWSGGSGDEQFF	TGCAGTGCCCGGTGGTCGGGAGGGAGCGGAGATGAGCAGTTCTTC
TRBV3-1	TRBJ1-3	few	-	CASSQGKGPGNTIYF	TGTGCCAGCAGCCAAGGGAAGGGGCCTGGAAACACCATATATTTT
TRBV29-1	TRBJ1-1	-	-	CSGRTGYDPEAFF	TGCAGCGGGAGAACAGGTTACGACCCTGAAGCTTTCTTT
TRBV6-5	TRBJ1-2	few	TRBD1	CASSLTGTGDYGYTF	TGTGCCAGCAGCCTAACCGGGACAGGGGACTATGGCTACACCTTC
TRBV29-1	TRBJ2-2	-	-	CSVPGFTGELFF	TGCAGCGTTCCAGGCTTCACCGGGGAGCTGTTTTTT
TRBV6-4	TRBJ2-3	-	TRBD2	CASSDRAGGTDTQYF	TGTGCCAGCAGTGACCGAGCGGGGGGCACAGATACGCAGTATTTT
TRBV18	TRBJ2-1	-	TRBD1	CASSPTQGARNEQFF	TGTGCCAGCTCACCAACACAGGGGGCGCGGAATGAGCAGTTCTTC
TRBV5-1	TRBJ2-3	few	-	CASSLVSRGTDTQYF	TGCGCCAGCAGCTTGGTCTCTAGGGGCACAGATACGCAGTATTTT
TRBV5-4	TRBJ2-2	-	-	CASSFETHAKTGELFF	TGTGCCAGCAGCTTTGAAACTCATGCGAAAACCGGGGAGCTGTTTTTT
TRBV11-2	TRBJ1-4	many	-	CASTGSGSGYEKLFF	TGTGCCAGCACCGGGTCTGGGAGCGGCTATGAAAAACTGTTTTTT
TRBV18	TRBJ1-1	many	-	CASSPPFPTVPNTEAFF	TGTGCCAGCTCACCACCTTTTCCGACAGTACCCAACACTGAAGCTTTCTTT
TRBV5-4	TRBJ2-3	few	-	CASSREGTKFTDTQYF	TGTGCCAGCAGCCGGGAAGGGACAAAGTTCACAGATACGCAGTATTTT
TRBV5-1	TRBJ1-4	-	TRBD1	CASSPGQGGEKLFF	TGCGCCAGCAGCCCCGGACAGGGCGGTGAAAAACTGTTTTTT
TRBV6-2/TRBV6-3	TRBJ1-2	-	-	CASSYETSYGYTF	TGTGCCAGCAGTTACGAGACCAGCTATGGCTACACCTTC
TRBV5-1	TRBJ2-6	-	TRBD1	CASSPWGQGATGANVLTF	TGCGCCAGCAGCCCCTGGGGACAGGGAGCTACTGGGGCCAACGTCCTGACTTTC
TRBV3-1	TRBJ2-7	many	-	CASSLTRGFYEQYF	TGTGCCAGCAGCCTCACTCGGGGGTTTTACGAGCAGTACTTC
TRBV7-6	TRBJ1-5	many	-	CASSSYLGVGQPQHF	TGTGCCAGCAGCTCCTATCTGGGGGTTGGGCAGCCCCAGCATTTT
TRBV2	TRBJ2-2	many	TRBD2	CASSPPSGGAGTGELFF	TGTGCCAGCAGTCCCCCAAGCGGGGGGGCGGGGACCGGGGAGCTGTTTTTT
TRBV7-9	TRBJ1-6	few	-	CASSSSQTARSPLHF	TGTGCCAGCAGCTCCTCCCAGACAGCCAGATCACCCCTCCACTTT
TRBV18	TRBJ2-1	-	TRBD2	CASSHTGTNYNEQFF	TGTGCCAGCTCACACACCGGGACTAATTACAATGAGCAGTTCTTC
TRBV20-1	TRBJ2-7	-	-	CSAPPGQVSYEQYF	TGCAGTGCCCCACCCGGGCAGGTCTCCTACGAGCAGTACTTC
TRBV7-2	TRBJ2-1	many	TRBD2	CASSPGEGPYNEQFF	TGTGCCAGCAGCCCGGGGGAGGGGCCCTACAATGAGCAGTTCTTC